This T cell receptor (beta chain) was identified in a study of blood T cell repertoires in COVID-19. Data came from immunoSEQ multiplex PCR; TCRdb stores just in-frame clones and leaves some out. The sample has under 300,000 clones, 80% to 90% seen once. CDR1 and CDR2 (germline): LGHDT, YNNKEL (reference sequence). The CDR3 is made up of 16 amino acids. V shed 6 bases and J shed 7 bases, with 24 bases lying between them. V gene TRBV3-1 (or the pseudogene TRBV3-2) combines with J gene TRBJ1-2; D is unclear. The receptor's source is a man aged 40-55 years who had recovered from COVID-19. The sample comprised peripheral blood. The CDR3 bases are TGTGCCAGCAGTCTATTAGGCGGGCAAGGTGTGAGTGGCTACACCTTC. Amino acid sequence: CASSLLGGQGVSGYTF.